This TCR beta chain comes out of a study of cytomegalovirus exposure and HLA in healthy donors. The wider study: Early release data held 75 million to 90 million unique TCRs from HLA-typed donors. The study, taken as a whole, reports: Sequencing likely generated an artifact that appeared as a cluster of highly shared sequence variants.

The PCR made use of 60 Vbeta and 13 Jbeta primers. The method was immunoSEQ multiplex PCR; TCRdb's version includes in-frame clones alone and lacks a portion of them. The table has roughly 170,000 clones, about 75% seen once. Details on this clone: Its antigen is currently unknown.

With V trimmed by 5 bases and J by 7 bases, 8 bases remained unmatched. The CDR3 consists of 15 residues. The V gene's germline CDR1 is MDHEN and CDR2 SYDVKM. V gene TRBV28 combines with J gene TRBJ1-6; 7 nucleotides line up with TRBD1. This TCR came from a female donor in good health and CMV-seronegative. The sample taken for sequencing was PBMCs. The chain's CDR3 is CASSETGAGNSPLHF. DNA of the CDR3: TGTGCCAGCAGTGAAACAGGGGCGGGGAATTCACCCCTCCACTTT.